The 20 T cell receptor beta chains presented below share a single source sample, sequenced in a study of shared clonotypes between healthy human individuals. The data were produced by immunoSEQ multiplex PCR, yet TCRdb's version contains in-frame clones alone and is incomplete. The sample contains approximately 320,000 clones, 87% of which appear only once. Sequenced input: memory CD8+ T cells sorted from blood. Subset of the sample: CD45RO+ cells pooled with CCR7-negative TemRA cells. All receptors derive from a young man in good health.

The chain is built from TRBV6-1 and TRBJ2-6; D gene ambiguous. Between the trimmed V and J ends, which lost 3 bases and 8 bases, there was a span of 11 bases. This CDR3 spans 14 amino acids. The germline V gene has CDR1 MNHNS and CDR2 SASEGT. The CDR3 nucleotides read TGTGCCAGCAGTGATTATGGCTGGTCCAACGTCCTGACTTTC. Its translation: CASSDYGWSNVLTF.

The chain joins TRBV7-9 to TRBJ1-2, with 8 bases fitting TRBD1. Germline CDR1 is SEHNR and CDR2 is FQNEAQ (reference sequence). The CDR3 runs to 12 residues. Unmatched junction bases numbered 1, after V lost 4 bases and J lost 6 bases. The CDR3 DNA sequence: TGTGCCAGCAGCTGGGGACAGGATGGCTACACCTTC. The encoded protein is CASSWGQDGYTF.

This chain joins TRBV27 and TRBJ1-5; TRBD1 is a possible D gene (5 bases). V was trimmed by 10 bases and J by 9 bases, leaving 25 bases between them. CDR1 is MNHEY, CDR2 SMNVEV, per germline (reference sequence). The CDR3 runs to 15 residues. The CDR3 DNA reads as TGTGCCACGTCCGAGAGGGGTCCAGGTCAGGGGCCCCAGCATTTT. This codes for CATSERGPGQGPQHF.

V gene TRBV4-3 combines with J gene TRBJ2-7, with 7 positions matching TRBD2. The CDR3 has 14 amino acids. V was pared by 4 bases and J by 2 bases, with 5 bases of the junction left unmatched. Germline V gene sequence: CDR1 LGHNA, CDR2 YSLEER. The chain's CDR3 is CASSRGEGPYEQYF. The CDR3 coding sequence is TGCGCCAGCAGCCGGGGGGAGGGGCCCTACGAGCAGTACTTC.

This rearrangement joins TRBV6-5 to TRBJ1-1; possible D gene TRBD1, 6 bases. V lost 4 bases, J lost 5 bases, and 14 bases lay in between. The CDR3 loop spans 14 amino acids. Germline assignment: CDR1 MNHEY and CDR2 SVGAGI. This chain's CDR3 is CASSLQGGRTEAFF. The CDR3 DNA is TGTGCCAGCAGTTTACAGGGTGGCAGGACTGAAGCTTTCTTT.

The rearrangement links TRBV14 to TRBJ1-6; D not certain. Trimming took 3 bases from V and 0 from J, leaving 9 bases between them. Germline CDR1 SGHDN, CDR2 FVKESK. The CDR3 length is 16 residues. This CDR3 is CASSQSVGSYNSPLHF. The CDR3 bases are TGTGCCAGCAGCCAGAGCGTGGGCTCCTATAATTCACCCCTCCACTTT.

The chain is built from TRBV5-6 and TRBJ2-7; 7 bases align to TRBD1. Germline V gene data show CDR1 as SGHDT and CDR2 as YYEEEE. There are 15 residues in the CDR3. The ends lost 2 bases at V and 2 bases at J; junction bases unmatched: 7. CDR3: CASSFYRGFPYEQYF. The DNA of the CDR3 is TGTGCCAGCAGCTTTTACAGGGGTTTTCCCTACGAGCAGTACTTC.

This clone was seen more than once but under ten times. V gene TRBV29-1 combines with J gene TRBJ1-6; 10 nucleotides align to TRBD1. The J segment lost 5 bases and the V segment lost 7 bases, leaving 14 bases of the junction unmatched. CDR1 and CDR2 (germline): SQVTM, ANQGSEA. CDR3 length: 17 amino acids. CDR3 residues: CSAVVLTGGEHNSPLHF. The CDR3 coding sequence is TGCAGCGCTGTTGTTTTGACAGGGGGCGAACATAATTCACCCCTCCACTTT.

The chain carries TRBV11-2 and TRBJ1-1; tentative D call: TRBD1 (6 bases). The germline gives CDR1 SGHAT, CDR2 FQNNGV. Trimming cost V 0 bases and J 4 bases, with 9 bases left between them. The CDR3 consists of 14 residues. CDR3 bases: TGTGCCAGCAGCTTAGAGGTAGGGGGCACTGAAGCTTTCTTT. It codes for CASSLEVGGTEAFF.

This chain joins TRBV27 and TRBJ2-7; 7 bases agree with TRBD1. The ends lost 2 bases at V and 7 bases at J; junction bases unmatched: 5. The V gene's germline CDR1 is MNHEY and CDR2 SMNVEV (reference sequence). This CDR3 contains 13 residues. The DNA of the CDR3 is TGTGCCAGCAGTTTAACAGGGGCATGGGAGCAGTACTTC. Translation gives CASSLTGAWEQYF.

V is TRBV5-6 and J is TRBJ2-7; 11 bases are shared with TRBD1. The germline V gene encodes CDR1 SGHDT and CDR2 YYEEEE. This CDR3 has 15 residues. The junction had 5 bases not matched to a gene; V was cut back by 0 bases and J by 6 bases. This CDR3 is CASSLARDRGSEQYF. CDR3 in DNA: TGTGCCAGCAGCTTGGCCCGGGACAGGGGGTCCGAGCAGTACTTC.

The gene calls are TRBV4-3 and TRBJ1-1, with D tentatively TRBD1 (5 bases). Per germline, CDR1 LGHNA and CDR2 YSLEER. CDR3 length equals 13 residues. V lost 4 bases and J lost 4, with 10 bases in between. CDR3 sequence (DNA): TGCGCCAGCAGCCGCATGGGGGGCACTGAAGCTTTCTTT. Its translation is CASSRMGGTEAFF.

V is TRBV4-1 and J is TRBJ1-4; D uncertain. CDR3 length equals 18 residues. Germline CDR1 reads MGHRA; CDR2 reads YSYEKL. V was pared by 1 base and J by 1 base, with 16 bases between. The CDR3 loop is CASSQAPAGVLTNEKLFF. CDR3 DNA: TGCGCCAGCAGCCAAGCCCCCGCCGGGGTCTTAACTAATGAAAAACTGTTTTTT.

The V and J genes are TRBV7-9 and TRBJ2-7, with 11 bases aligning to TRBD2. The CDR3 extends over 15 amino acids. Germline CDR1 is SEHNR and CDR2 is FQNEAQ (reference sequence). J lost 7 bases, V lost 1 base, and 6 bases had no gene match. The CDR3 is CASSLVTSGRREQYF. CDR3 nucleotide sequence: TGTGCCAGCAGCTTAGTCACTAGCGGGAGAAGGGAGCAGTACTTC.

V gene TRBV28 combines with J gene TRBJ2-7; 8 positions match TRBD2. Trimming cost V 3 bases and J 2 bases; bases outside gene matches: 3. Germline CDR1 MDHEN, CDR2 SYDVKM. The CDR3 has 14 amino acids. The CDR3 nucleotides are TGTGCCAGCAGTTTTCGGGGACTAGCCTACGAGCAGTACTTC. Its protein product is CASSFRGLAYEQYF.

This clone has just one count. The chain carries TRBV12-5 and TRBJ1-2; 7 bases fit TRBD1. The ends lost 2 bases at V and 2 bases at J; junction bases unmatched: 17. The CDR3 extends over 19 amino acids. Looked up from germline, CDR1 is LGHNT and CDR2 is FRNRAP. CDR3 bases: TGTGCTAGTGGTTTGTCCTCGACCCCGCGGACAGGCCAAAACTATGGCTACACCTTC. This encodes CASGLSSTPRTGQNYGYTF.

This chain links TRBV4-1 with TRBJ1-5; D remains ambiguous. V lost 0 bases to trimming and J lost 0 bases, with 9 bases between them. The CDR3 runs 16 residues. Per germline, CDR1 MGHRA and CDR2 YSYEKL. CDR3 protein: CASSQEIRSSNQPQHF. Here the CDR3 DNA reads TGCGCCAGCAGCCAAGAAATACGGTCTAGCAATCAGCCCCAGCATTTT.

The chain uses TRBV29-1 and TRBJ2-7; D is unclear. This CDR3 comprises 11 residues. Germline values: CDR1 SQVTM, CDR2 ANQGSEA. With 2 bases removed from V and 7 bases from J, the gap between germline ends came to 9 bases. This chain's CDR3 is CSVELQEEQYF. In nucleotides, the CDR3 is TGCAGCGTTGAATTGCAGGAAGAGCAGTACTTC.

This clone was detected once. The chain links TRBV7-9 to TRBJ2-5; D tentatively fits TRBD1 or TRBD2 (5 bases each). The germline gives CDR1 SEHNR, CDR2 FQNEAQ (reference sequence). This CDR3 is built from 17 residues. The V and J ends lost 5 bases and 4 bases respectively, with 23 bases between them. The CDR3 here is CASSPILGTDPGETQYF. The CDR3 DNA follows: TGTGCCAGCAGCCCGATACTAGGGACGGATCCGGGAGAGACCCAGTACTTC.

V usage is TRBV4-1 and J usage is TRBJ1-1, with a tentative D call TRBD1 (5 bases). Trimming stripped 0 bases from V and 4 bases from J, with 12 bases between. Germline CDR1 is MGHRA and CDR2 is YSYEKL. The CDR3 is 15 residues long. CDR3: CASSQDAGWSTEAFF. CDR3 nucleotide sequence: TGCGCCAGCAGCCAAGACGCAGGGTGGAGCACTGAAGCTTTCTTT.